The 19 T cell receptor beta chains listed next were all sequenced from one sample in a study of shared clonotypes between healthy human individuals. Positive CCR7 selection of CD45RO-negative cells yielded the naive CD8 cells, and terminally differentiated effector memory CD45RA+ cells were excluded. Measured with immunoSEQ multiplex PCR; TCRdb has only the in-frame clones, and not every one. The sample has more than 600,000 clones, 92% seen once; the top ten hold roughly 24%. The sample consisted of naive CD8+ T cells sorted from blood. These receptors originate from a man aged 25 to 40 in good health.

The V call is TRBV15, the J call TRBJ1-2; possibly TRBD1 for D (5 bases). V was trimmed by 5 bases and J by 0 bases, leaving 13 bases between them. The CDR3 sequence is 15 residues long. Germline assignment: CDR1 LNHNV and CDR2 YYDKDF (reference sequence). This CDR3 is CATSEPGGANYGYTF. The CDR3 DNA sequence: TGTGCCACCAGCGAACCGGGGGGAGCTAACTATGGCTACACCTTC.

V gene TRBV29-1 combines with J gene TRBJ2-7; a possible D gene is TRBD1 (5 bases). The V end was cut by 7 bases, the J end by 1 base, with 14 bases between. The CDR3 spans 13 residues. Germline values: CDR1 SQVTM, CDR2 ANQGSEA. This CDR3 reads CSATTSGSYEQYF. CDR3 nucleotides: TGCAGCGCCACTACTTCAGGGTCCTACGAGCAGTACTTC.

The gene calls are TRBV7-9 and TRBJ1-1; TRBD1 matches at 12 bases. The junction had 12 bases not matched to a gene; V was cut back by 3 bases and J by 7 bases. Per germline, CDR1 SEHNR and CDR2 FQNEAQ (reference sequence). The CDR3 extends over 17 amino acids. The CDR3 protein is CASSFFWDRGRSGEAFF. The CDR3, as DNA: TGTGCCAGCAGCTTTTTTTGGGACAGGGGGCGGTCAGGTGAAGCTTTCTTT.

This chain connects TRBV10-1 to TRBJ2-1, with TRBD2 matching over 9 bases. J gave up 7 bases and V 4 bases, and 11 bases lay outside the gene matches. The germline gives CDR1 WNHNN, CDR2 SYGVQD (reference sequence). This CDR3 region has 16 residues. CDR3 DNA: TGCGCCAGCAGTGCCTATCCCGGGACTAGCCTGAATGAGCAGTTCTTC. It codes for CASSAYPGTSLNEQFF.

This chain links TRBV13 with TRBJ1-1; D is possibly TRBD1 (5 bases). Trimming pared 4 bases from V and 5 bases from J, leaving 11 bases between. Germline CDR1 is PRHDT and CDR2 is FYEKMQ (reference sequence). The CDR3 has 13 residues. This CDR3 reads CASSSIRTTEAFF. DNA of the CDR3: TGTGCCAGCAGCTCGATAAGGACAACTGAAGCTTTCTTT.

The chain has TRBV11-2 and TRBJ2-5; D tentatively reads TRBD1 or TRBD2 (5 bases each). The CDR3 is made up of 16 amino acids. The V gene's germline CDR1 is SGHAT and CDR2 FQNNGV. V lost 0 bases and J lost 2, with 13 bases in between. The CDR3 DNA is TGTGCCAGCAGCTTAGAGTTCTCGGGACCACAAGAGACCCAGTACTTC. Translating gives CASSLEFSGPQETQYF.

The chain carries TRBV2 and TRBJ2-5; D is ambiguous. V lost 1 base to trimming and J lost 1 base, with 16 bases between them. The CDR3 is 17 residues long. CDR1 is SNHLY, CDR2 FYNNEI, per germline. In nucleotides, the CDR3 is TGTGCCAGCAGTGAAGTAGAATTAGCTGTCCTCCAAGAGACCCAGTACTTC. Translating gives CASSEVELAVLQETQYF.

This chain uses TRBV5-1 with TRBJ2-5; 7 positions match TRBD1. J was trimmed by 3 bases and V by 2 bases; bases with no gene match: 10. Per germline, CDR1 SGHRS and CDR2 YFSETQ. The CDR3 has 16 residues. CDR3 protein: CASSFPLGTAEETQYF. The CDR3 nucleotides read TGCGCCAGCAGCTTCCCCCTTGGGACAGCAGAAGAGACCCAGTACTTC.

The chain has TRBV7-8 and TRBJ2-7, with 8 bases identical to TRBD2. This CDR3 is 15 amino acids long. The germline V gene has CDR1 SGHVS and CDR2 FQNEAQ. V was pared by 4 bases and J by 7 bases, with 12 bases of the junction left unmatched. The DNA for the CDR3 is TGTGCCAGCAGCTCCCTGGGAGCGGGAGCAGTGGAGCAGTACTTC. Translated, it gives CASSSLGAGAVEQYF.

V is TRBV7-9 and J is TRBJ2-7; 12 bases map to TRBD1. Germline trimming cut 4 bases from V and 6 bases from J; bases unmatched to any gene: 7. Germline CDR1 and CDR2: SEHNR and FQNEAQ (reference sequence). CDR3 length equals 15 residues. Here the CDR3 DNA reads TGTGCCAGCAGCTACACTGGGACAGGGGGCCTCGAGCAGTACTTC. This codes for CASSYTGTGGLEQYF.

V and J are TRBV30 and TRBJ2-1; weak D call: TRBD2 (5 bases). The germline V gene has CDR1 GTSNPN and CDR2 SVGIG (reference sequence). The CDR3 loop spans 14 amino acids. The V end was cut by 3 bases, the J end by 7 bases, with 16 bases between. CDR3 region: CAWRGSRLFNEQFF. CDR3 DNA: TGTGCCTGGAGAGGGAGTCGACTTTTTAATGAGCAGTTCTTC.

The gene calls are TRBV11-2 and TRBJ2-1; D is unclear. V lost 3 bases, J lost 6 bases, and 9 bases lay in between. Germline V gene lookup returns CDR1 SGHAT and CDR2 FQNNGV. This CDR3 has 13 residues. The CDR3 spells CASSFNQLNEQFF. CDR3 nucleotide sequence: TGTGCCAGCAGCTTTAACCAGCTCAATGAGCAGTTCTTC.

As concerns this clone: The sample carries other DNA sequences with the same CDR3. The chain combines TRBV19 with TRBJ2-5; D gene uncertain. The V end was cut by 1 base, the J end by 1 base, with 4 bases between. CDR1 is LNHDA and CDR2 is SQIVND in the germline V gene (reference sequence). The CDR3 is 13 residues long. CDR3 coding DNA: TGTGCCAGTAGTATAGTATCCCAAGAGACCCAGTACTTC. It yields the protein CASSIVSQETQYF.

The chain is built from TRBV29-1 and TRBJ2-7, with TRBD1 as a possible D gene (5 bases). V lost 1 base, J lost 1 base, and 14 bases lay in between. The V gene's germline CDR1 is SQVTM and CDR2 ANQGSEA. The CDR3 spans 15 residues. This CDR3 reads CSVEGTSDSSYEQYF. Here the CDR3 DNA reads TGCAGCGTTGAAGGGACGAGCGACAGTTCCTACGAGCAGTACTTC.

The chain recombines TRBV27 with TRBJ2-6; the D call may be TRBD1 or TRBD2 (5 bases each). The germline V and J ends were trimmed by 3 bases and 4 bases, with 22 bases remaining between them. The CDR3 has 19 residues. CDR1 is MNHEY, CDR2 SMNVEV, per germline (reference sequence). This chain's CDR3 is CASSLGTYNTPTGANVLTF. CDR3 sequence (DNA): TGTGCCAGCAGTTTGGGGACCTATAACACTCCAACCGGGGCCAACGTCCTGACTTTC.

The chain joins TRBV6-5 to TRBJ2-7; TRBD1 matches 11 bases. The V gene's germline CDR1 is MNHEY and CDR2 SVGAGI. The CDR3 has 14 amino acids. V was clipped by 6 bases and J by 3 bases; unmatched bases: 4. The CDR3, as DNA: TGTGCCAGCAGGTGGACAGGGGGCCTCTACGAGCAGTACTTC. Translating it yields CASRWTGGLYEQYF.

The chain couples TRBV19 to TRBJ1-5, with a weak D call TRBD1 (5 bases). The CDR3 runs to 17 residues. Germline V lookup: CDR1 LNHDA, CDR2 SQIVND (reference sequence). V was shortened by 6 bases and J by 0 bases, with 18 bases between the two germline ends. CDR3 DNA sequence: TGTGCCAGTAGCCCACAGTCAGGGAGGCATAGCAATCAGCCCCAGCATTTT. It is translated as CASSPQSGRHSNQPQHF. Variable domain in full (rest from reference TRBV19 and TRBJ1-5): DGGITQSPKYLFRKEGQNVTLSCEQNLNHDAMYWYRQDPGQGLRLIYYSQIVNDFQKGDIAEGYSVSREKKESFPLTVTSAQKNPTAFYLCASSPQSGRHSNQPQHFGDGTRLSIL.

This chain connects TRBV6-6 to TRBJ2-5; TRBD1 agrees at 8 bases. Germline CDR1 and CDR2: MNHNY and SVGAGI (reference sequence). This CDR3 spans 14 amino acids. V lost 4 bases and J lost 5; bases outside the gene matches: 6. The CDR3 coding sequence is TGTGCCAGCAGTTTAGTGACAGGGGTGGAGACCCAGTACTTC. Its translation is CASSLVTGVETQYF.

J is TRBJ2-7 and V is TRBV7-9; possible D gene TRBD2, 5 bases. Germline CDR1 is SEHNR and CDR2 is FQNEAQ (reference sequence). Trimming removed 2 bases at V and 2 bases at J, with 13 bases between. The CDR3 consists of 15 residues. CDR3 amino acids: CASSLPGASPYEQYF. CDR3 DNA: TGTGCCAGCAGCTTACCGGGCGCTAGCCCCTACGAGCAGTACTTC.